The source of this T cell receptor beta chain is a study of control samples from healthy donors and cancer patients (dated by TCRdb to 2020 to 2022). Library method: the immunoSEQ multiplex PCR assay. Not all clones reach the TCRdb copy of this immuneACCESS table, which keeps in-frame sequences only. Checked studies attribute under half of the gap to unresolved V genes and leave the rest unexplained. The sample records 140,000 to 150,000 clones, 80% to 95% of which are singletons. The ten biggest clones cover 4.5% to 6% of the sample. The CDR3 covers 14 residues, taking in both the cysteine and the phenylalanine. The kept DNA is CDR3 alone, 42 bases in frame from the first base. CDR1 and CDR2 are read off the germline V gene as MDHEN and SYDVKM. After removal of 6 bases from V and 2 bases from J, the junction retains 6 bases not matched to a gene. In regard to this clone: Its antigen remains undetermined. It has no much larger one-base neighbor in the sample; base qualities were not kept.

Recombination linked TRBV28 to TRBJ1-1; 7 central bases correspond to TRBD1. The TCR comes from a man between 18 and 35 years old in good health. The sample comprised blood. Here is the DNA: TGTGCCAGCAGACCCGGGACAGCTAACACTGAAGCTTTCTTT. It translates to CASRPGTANTEAFF.